Listed here are 23 T cell receptor beta chains from one sample, sequenced in a study of CD8 T cells in Susac syndrome. RNA totalling 0.5 to 1 ug underwent reverse transcription with random hexamers. TCRdb itself ran the immunoSEQ multiplex PCR reads through MiXCR, one entry per CDR3 protein. The table has about 89,000 distinct CDR3 sequences, roughly 91% seen once. Sequencing was done on a sample of CD8+ T cells from PBMCs. The receptors originated from a human donor in good health.

The chain carries TRBV7-8 and TRBJ2-7; a weak D match, TRBD1 (5 bases). The germline V gene has CDR1 SGHVS and CDR2 FQNEAQ. With 3 bases removed from V and 4 bases from J, the gap between germline ends came to 13 bases. This CDR3 spans 14 amino acids. Here the CDR3 DNA reads TGTGCCAGCAGCTTGGGGCTAGACATTTACGAGCAGTACTTC. Protein product: CASSLGLDIYEQYF.

The CDR3 loop reads CASSLGGQDEAFF. CDR3 in DNA: TGTGCCAGCAGTTTAGGGGGCCAGGATGAAGCTTTCTTT. The V call is TRBV12-3 or TRBV12-4, the J call TRBJ1-1, with D perhaps TRBD1 (5 bases). V was pared by 1 base and J by 7 bases, with 10 bases between. This CDR3 is 13 amino acids long.

The chain has TRBV7-8 and TRBJ1-4; D not resolved. CDR1 is SGHVS, CDR2 FQNEAQ, per germline. CDR3 length: 14 residues. The germline V and J ends were trimmed by 5 bases and 0 bases, with 7 bases remaining between them. The CDR3 loop reads CASSLGTTNEKLFF. The CDR3 DNA reads as TGTGCCAGCAGCCTCGGGACAACTAATGAAAAACTGTTTTTT. Full variable domain (remainder filled in from reference TRBV7-8 and TRBJ1-4): GAGVSQSPRYKVAKRGQDVALRCDPISGHVSLFWYQQALGQGPEFLTYFQNEAQLDKSGLPSDRFFAERPEGSVSTLKIQRTQQEDSAVYLCASSLGTTNEKLFFGSGTQLSVL.

The chain employs TRBV12-3 or TRBV12-4 and TRBJ1-2; no clear D. V was shortened by 7 bases and J by 3 bases, with 12 bases between the two germline ends. The CDR3 length is 13 residues. The CDR3 is CASTKDRYYGYTF. CDR3 in DNA: TGTGCCAGCACAAAAGACCGGTACTATGGCTACACCTTC.

The chain joins TRBV6-4 to TRBJ2-1; a possible D gene is TRBD1 (5 bases). The CDR3 spans 14 residues. Germline CDR1 reads MRHNA; CDR2 reads SNTAGT. V lost 3 bases, J lost 4 bases, and 10 bases lay in between. The CDR3 region has the DNA TGTGCCAGCAGTGAGACAGCCCAATACAATGAGCAGTTCTTC. Encoded protein: CASSETAQYNEQFF.

This clonotype was counted between two and nine times. This rearrangement joins TRBV6-2 or TRBV6-3 to TRBJ2-7, with no clear D. The CDR3 has 12 amino acids. Trimming shortened V by 4 bases and J by 0 bases, and 4 bases separated the two germline ends. Looked up from germline, CDR1 is MNHEY and CDR2 is SVGEGT. CDR3 DNA: TGTGCCAGCAGTTCAGTCTCCTACGAGCAGTACTTC. This sequence encodes CASSSVSYEQYF.

The chain carries TRBV27 and TRBJ1-1; unclear D gene. The CDR3 sequence is 13 residues long. Germline CDR1 reads MNHEY; CDR2 reads SMNVEV (reference sequence). Trimming pared 2 bases from V and 1 base from J, leaving 5 bases between. The CDR3 DNA reads as TGTGCCAGCAGTTTAAATGGGAACACTGAAGCTTTCTTT. Amino acid sequence: CASSLNGNTEAFF.

CDR3 nucleotides: TGTGCCAGCACCCCCTTGTCCGGTAACACCGGGGAGCTGTTTTTT. Amino acids: CASTPLSGNTGELFF. The gene calls are TRBV7-6 and TRBJ2-2, with no clear D. Trimming pared 7 bases from V and 2 bases from J, leaving 14 bases between. CDR1 and CDR2 from the germline V gene are SGHVS and FNYEAQ. This CDR3 region has 15 residues.

The CDR3 DNA follows: TGTGCCAGCAGCAGGAGAGGGACTAGCAATCAGCCCCAGCATTTT. Translated: CASSRRGTSNQPQHF. The V and J genes are TRBV13 and TRBJ1-5, with D possibly matching TRBD1 (5 bases). The CDR3 runs 15 residues. Germline-derived CDR1 and CDR2 are PRHDT and FYEKMQ (reference sequence). Deletions cut 5 bases from V and 0 bases from J, with 11 bases between.

The rearrangement joins TRBV6-6 to TRBJ2-1; weak D call: TRBD2 (6 bases). Deletions cut 2 bases from V and 8 bases from J, with 10 bases between. The length of the CDR3 is 13 residues. The germline gives CDR1 MNHNY, CDR2 SVGAGI (reference sequence). DNA for the CDR3: TGTGCCAGCAGTTACCGTTCGGGGGATGAGCAGTTCTTC. It specifies CASSYRSGDEQFF.

The chain employs TRBV7-8 and TRBJ2-1; 7 bases fit TRBD2. Germline values: CDR1 SGHVS, CDR2 FQNEAQ. CDR3 length equals 16 residues. The J segment lost 1 base and the V segment lost 7 bases, leaving 10 bases of the junction unmatched. The CDR3 loop is CASTKGSGESYNEQFF. The CDR3 DNA follows: TGTGCCAGCACCAAAGGGAGCGGGGAGTCCTACAATGAGCAGTTCTTC.

This chain uses TRBV19 with TRBJ1-1, with 8 positions matching TRBD1. CDR1 LNHDA and CDR2 SQIVND come from the germline V gene (reference sequence). V was pared by 7 bases and J by 1 base, with 5 bases of the junction left unmatched. There are 14 residues in the CDR3. The CDR3 DNA is TGTGCCAGTATTCTACAGGGGGGGAACACTGAAGCTTTCTTT. Residues: CASILQGGNTEAFF.

The V call is TRBV6-5, the J call TRBJ1-2; TRBD1 is a possible D gene (5 bases). V lost 5 bases and J 1 base, leaving 8 bases between the germline ends. Germline V gene data show CDR1 as MNHEY and CDR2 as SVGAGI. The CDR3 length is 13 residues. CDR3 in amino acids: CASSPDSNYGYTF. DNA for the CDR3: TGTGCCAGCAGTCCTGACAGTAACTATGGCTACACCTTC.

The rearrangement uses TRBV7-9 and TRBJ2-1; 7 bases fit TRBD1. Losses at the gene ends were 3 bases for V and 8 bases for J; bases not matched to a gene: 10. The CDR3 is 15 amino acids. The V gene's germline CDR1 is SEHNR and CDR2 FQNEAQ (reference sequence). The CDR3 DNA reads as TGTGCCAGCAGCTTGCCTCCGGGACAGATCGATGAGCAGTTCTTC. Protein sequence: CASSLPPGQIDEQFF.

The chain has TRBV12-3 or TRBV12-4 and TRBJ2-1, with 9 bases aligning to TRBD1. The ends lost 5 bases at V and 8 bases at J; junction bases unmatched: 4. The CDR3 length is 13 residues. The CDR3 sequence is CASSPGQGYEQFF. The CDR3 nucleotides are TGTGCCAGCAGTCCGGGACAGGGCTATGAGCAGTTCTTC.

This clonotype has only one observation. The chain carries TRBV7-7 and TRBJ2-1; 10 nucleotides align to TRBD2. Germline V gene data show CDR1 as SSHAT and CDR2 as FNYEAQ (reference sequence). CDR3 length: 15 residues. V lost 0 bases and J lost 7; bases outside the gene matches: 3. The CDR3 spells CASSLASGGRNEQFF. The CDR3 DNA sequence: TGTGCCAGCAGCTTAGCTAGCGGGGGGAGGAATGAGCAGTTCTTC.

The chain uses TRBV18 and TRBJ1-5, with D maybe TRBD1 (5 bases). The CDR3 totals 16 residues. Germline-derived CDR1 and CDR2 are KGHSH and LQKENI. The germline V and J ends were trimmed by 3 bases and 5 bases, with 17 bases remaining between them. The CDR3 region has the DNA TGTGCCAGCTCACCGTTTGGGGACCCGCCGGATCAGCCCCAGCATTTT. Translated, it gives CASSPFGDPPDQPQHF.

V gene TRBV3-1 combines with J gene TRBJ2-3; D possibly corresponds to TRBD2 (6 bases). Germline-derived CDR1 and CDR2 are LGHDT and YNNKEL (reference sequence). V was shortened by 6 bases and J by 1 base, with 14 bases between the two germline ends. The CDR3 extends over 15 amino acids. The CDR3 nucleotides are TGTGCCAGCAGTCATCCCGGGACTCGCACAGATACGCAGTATTTT. This encodes CASSHPGTRTDTQYF.

This rearrangement joins TRBV12-3 or TRBV12-4 to TRBJ1-6; D call uncertain. Trimming left V 9 bases short and J 10 bases short, with 10 bases between. The CDR3 spans 11 residues. For the CDR3, the DNA is TGTGCCAGTGGAGCCCCATCACCCCTCCACTTT. It encodes CASGAPSPLHF.

The V and J genes are TRBV15 and TRBJ1-2; 8 bases match TRBD1. The CDR3 length is 13 residues. CDR1 LNHNV and CDR2 YYDKDF come from the germline V gene (reference sequence). J was trimmed by 8 bases and V by 5 bases; bases with no gene match: 7. The CDR3 region is CATSPQGEQGYTF. As DNA, the CDR3 is TGTGCCACCAGCCCACAGGGGGAGCAGGGCTACACCTTC.

This chain joins TRBV12-3 or TRBV12-4 and TRBJ2-3; 7 positions agree with TRBD1. The ends lost 4 bases at V and 4 bases at J; junction bases unmatched: 8. The CDR3 sequence is 15 residues long. CDR3 sequence (DNA): TGTGCCAGCAGTTCCCGGGACAGCAGCTCAGATACGCAGTATTTT. It yields the protein CASSSRDSSSDTQYF.

The chain carries TRBV19 and TRBJ2-5; perhaps TRBD1 as D (6 bases). This CDR3 contains 14 residues. The germline V and J ends were trimmed by 10 bases and 5 bases, with 20 bases remaining between them. Germline CDR1 is LNHDA and CDR2 is SQIVND (reference sequence). CDR3 in DNA: TGTGCCACCAGAGGGGGTGTCGCGTTTGAGACCCAGTACTTC. Protein sequence: CATRGGVAFETQYF.

The chain links TRBV9 to TRBJ1-2, with D hard to call. V was shortened by 10 bases and J by 4 bases, with 17 bases between the two germline ends. Germline CDR1 is SGDLS and CDR2 is YYNGEE. This CDR3 spans 13 amino acids. The CDR3 nucleotides are TGTGCCTCGCGGCCCGTTAGTGGCTATGGCTACACCTTC. Encoded protein: CASRPVSGYGYTF.